Presented here are 18 T cell receptor beta chains from one specimen sequenced in a study of T cells in Graves' hyperthyroidism and ophthalmopathy (dated by TCRdb to between 2018 and 2020). The library was built by means of multiplex PCR. These reads were obtained on an Illumina HiSeq 2000. TCR beta CDR3 regions were amplified from RNA transcripts. The TCR CDR3 was subjected to a first round of RT-PCR using the HTBI primer set and the Qiagen OneStep RT-PCR kit. TCRdb reworked the public reads: Q25 trimming with fastp, MiXCR clone assembly, productive beta chains retained. CDR3 protein duplicates are merged, each entry listing the most common genes and DNA. The table for this sample lists fewer than 650,000 distinct CDR3 sequences; 14% of them were counted only once. Of the sample, about 14% falls within the top ten clones. Sequencing was performed on blood. The receptors derive from a woman in her 40s with Graves' hyperthyroidism.

The rearrangement links TRBV18 to TRBJ2-5; 9 nucleotides align to TRBD2. The CDR3 contains 15 residues. The germline gives CDR1 KGHSH, CDR2 LQKENI. The V gene end was trimmed by 1 base and the J gene end by 4 bases; junction bases not matched to a gene: 4. Written as DNA, the CDR3 is TGTGCCAGCTCACCACTAGCGGGAGAGAGAGAGACCCAGTACTTC. Translated: CASSPLAGERETQYF.

The rearrangement links TRBV27 to TRBJ2-7, with a weak D call TRBD2 (5 bases). The V end was cut by 7 bases, the J end by 3 bases, with 16 bases between. In germline, CDR1 is MNHEY, CDR2 SMNVEV (reference sequence). This CDR3 spans 14 amino acids. This chain's CDR3 is CASTPGGGFYEQYF. In DNA form, the CDR3 reads TGTGCCAGCACCCCAGGTGGAGGATTCTACGAGCAGTACTTC.

Many counts were recorded for this clonotype. The chain employs TRBV12-3 or TRBV12-4 and TRBJ2-7; TRBD2 agrees at 13 bases. The CDR3 contains 15 residues. The ends lost 5 bases at V and 2 bases at J; junction bases unmatched: 3. The CDR3 sequence is CASSRTSGGPYEQYF. In DNA, the CDR3 is TGTGCCAGCAGTCGGACTAGCGGGGGACCCTACGAGCAGTACTTC.

The chain carries TRBV27 and TRBJ1-2, with 10 bases that match TRBD1. The CDR3 sequence is 18 residues long. From germline, CDR1 is MNHEY and CDR2 SMNVEV (reference sequence). V lost 4 bases to trimming and J lost 7 bases; unmatched junction nucleotides: 18. CDR3 coding DNA: TGTGCCAGCAGTTCCTACCGGGACAGGGGTAAGGGGCATAGTGGCTACACCTTC. This encodes CASSSYRDRGKGHSGYTF.

This clonotype was seen at least ten times. The CDR3 is CASSLLMTGSKNIQYF. In nucleotides, the CDR3 is TGTGCCAGCAGCCTCCTAATGACAGGGAGCAAAAACATTCAGTACTTC. The chain recombines TRBV5-8 with TRBJ2-4, with 7 bases identical to TRBD1. The CDR3 covers 16 residues. The germline V gene has CDR1 SGHTS and CDR2 YDEGEE. After removal of 4 bases from V and 3 bases from J, the junction contained 10 bases not matched to a gene.

This clonotype was found many times. V usage is TRBV15 and J usage is TRBJ1-5; D is unresolved. V lost 5 bases, J lost 1 base, and 6 bases lay in between. From germline, CDR1 is LNHNV and CDR2 YYDKDF (reference sequence). The CDR3 totals 13 residues. CDR3 protein: CATSANSNQPQHF. CDR3 sequence (DNA): TGTGCCACCAGCGCTAACAGCAATCAGCCCCAGCATTTT.

Many counts were recorded for this clonotype. J is TRBJ1-1 and V is TRBV2, with no clear D. Trimming removed 7 bases at V and 6 bases at J, with 15 bases between. The CDR3 extends over 13 amino acids. Germline V gene data show CDR1 as SNHLY and CDR2 as FYNNEI. The CDR3 loop reads CASNEGTFAEAFF. As DNA, the CDR3 is TGTGCCAGCAATGAGGGTACGTTCGCTGAAGCTTTCTTT.

This chain uses TRBV15 with TRBJ2-7; D remains unclear. This CDR3 is built from 16 residues. Germline-derived CDR1 and CDR2 are LNHNV and YYDKDF (reference sequence). Trimming took 0 bases from V and 5 from J, leaving 17 bases between them. The CDR3 nucleotides read TGTGCCACCAGCAGAGATTCTGGGAAGGGCTTCCACGAGCAGTACTTC. This gives the protein CATSRDSGKGFHEQYF.

This clonotype occurred many times. The chain has TRBV2 and TRBJ1-2, with D perhaps TRBD1 (5 bases). V lost 6 bases and J lost 8, with 16 bases in between. Germline V lookup: CDR1 SNHLY, CDR2 FYNNEI. The CDR3 has 13 amino acids. This CDR3 is CASSATGSRGYTF. The CDR3 nucleotides read TGTGCCAGCAGCGCCACAGGTTCCAGGGGCTACACCTTC.

In its sample, this clonotype was seen many times. The V call is TRBV4-1, the J call TRBJ2-3, with TRBD1 matching over 8 bases. There are 18 residues in the CDR3. J was trimmed by 0 bases and V by 4 bases; bases with no gene match: 12. Germline V gives CDR1 MGHRA, CDR2 YSYEKL. CDR3 DNA sequence: TGCGCCAGCAGCCGGACAGGGTCAGCGGCTGCTAGCACAGATACGCAGTATTTT. It codes for CASSRTGSAAASTDTQYF.

The chain employs TRBV6-2 or TRBV6-3 and TRBJ1-5; D is ambiguous. V lost 3 bases and J lost 6, with 12 bases in between. Per germline, CDR1 MNHEY and CDR2 SVGEGT. This CDR3 contains 14 residues. CDR3 sequence reads: CASSYSLGSQPQHF. The CDR3 DNA reads as TGTGCCAGCAGTTATTCGCTGGGTAGTCAGCCCCAGCATTTT.

There are many counts of this clonotype. This chain joins TRBV7-2 and TRBJ2-3, with D possibly TRBD1 on 6 matching bases. The CDR3 contains 16 residues. Trimming left V 4 bases short and J 2 bases short, with 16 bases between. CDR1 is SGHTA and CDR2 is FQGNSA in the germline V gene. The CDR3 loop reads CASSWTAAGDTDTQYF. CDR3 nucleotide sequence: TGTGCCAGCAGCTGGACAGCAGCTGGTGACACAGATACGCAGTATTTT.

This rearrangement joins TRBV30 to TRBJ2-1; TRBD1 aligns across 10 bases. The CDR3 loop spans 15 amino acids. Germline V gives CDR1 GTSNPN, CDR2 SVGIG (reference sequence). J was trimmed by 4 bases and V by 1 base; bases with no gene match: 4. CDR3 protein: CAWSGRGQGYNEQFF. The CDR3 bases are TGTGCCTGGAGTGGGAGGGGACAGGGGTACAATGAGCAGTTCTTC.

This clonotype was found many times. This chain connects TRBV20-1 to TRBJ1-1; a weak D match, TRBD1 (5 bases). The V and J ends lost 6 bases and 1 base respectively, with 21 bases between them. CDR1 DFQATT and CDR2 SNEGSKA come from the germline V gene (reference sequence). The CDR3 has 16 amino acids. The CDR3: CSAGFRQGGWNTEAFF. The CDR3 nucleotides are TGCAGTGCCGGGTTTAGGCAGGGCGGGTGGAACACTGAAGCTTTCTTT.

The sample holds many counts of this clonotype. The genes are TRBV6-5 and TRBJ2-7; the D is unclear. V was cut by 0 bases and J by 3 bases, with 9 bases left in between. The CDR3 covers 14 residues. Germline V gene sequence: CDR1 MNHEY, CDR2 SVGAGI. The CDR3 loop is CASSYSNSDYEQYF. The CDR3 DNA reads as TGTGCCAGCAGTTACTCCAACTCAGACTACGAGCAGTACTTC.

The sample holds many counts of this clonotype. The rearrangement links TRBV6-2 or TRBV6-3 to TRBJ1-5; D gene unclear. Trimming removed 0 bases from V and 4 bases from J, with 16 bases in between. This CDR3 has 17 amino acids. The germline CDR1 and CDR2 sequences are MNHEY and SVGEGT. This CDR3 is CASSYSARLGRNQPQHF. The CDR3 region has the DNA TGTGCCAGCAGTTACTCGGCCAGACTGGGTCGTAATCAGCCCCAGCATTTT.

This clonotype appeared many times. This sequence joins TRBV28 and TRBJ2-2, with D maybe TRBD1 (6 bases). CDR1 is MDHEN and CDR2 is SYDVKM in the germline V gene. Trimming shortened V by 6 bases and J by 3 bases, and 14 bases separated the two germline ends. The CDR3 is 15 amino acids. The CDR3 here is CASSMSRGHTGELFF. The CDR3 DNA is TGTGCCAGCAGCATGAGCAGGGGTCACACCGGGGAGCTGTTTTTT.

This clonotype came up a few times. The V call is TRBV30, the J call TRBJ1-4; no clear D gene. The length of the CDR3 is 15 residues. Germline CDR1 reads GTSNPN; CDR2 reads SVGIG (reference sequence). V lost 0 bases and J lost 7, with 15 bases in between. The CDR3 coding sequence is TGTGCCTGGAGTGTACCAGAGGGTTGGGGTGAAAAACTGTTTTTT. The encoded protein is CAWSVPEGWGEKLFF.